This TCR beta chain was sequenced for a study of regulatory T cells in long-lasting Graves disease. Time point indicated: persistent/refractory GD, antithyroid drugs over 5 years with positive TRAb. Extracted PBMC RNA gave rise to the TCR library. Sequencing libraries for TCR beta were prepared with iRepertoire HTBI primers and Arm-PCR of CDR3 regions. From the multiplex PCR reads, TCRdb called clonotypes with MiXCR, one entry per CDR3 protein. The sample records fewer than 550,000 distinct CDR3 sequences, roughly 21% being singletons. Looked up from germline, CDR1 is SGHTA and CDR2 is FQGNSA. Trimming left V 7 bases short and J 7 bases short, with 22 bases between. CDR3 size: 16 residues. This clonotype was seen repeatedly, ten times or more.

This TCR was recovered from a female donor with Graves disease. The sequences come from peripheral blood mononuclear cells (PBMCs), collected when the disease was refractory, from a patient treated with antithyroid drugs. V gene TRBV7-2 combines with J gene TRBJ1-4; tentative D call: TRBD1 (6 bases). The CDR3 loop reads CASTAGGRGVSEKLFF. Written as DNA, the CDR3 is TGTGCCAGCACCGCGGGGGGGCGGGGGGTTAGTGAAAAACTGTTTTTT.